This is a list of T cell receptor beta chains from one sample in a study of cytomegalovirus exposure and HLA in healthy donors. Some clones are missing from TCRdb's copy, which holds only in-frame ones; the method was immunoSEQ multiplex PCR. The sample has under 250,000 clones, around four fifths seen once. The sample was PBMCs. These receptors all stem from a woman aged 50 to 65 in good health and CMV-seropositive. Each CDR3 is given with its conserved first and last residue. D genes are given only for firm matches. A row's size may be missing; if present it is once, few, many or a size class.

j_call d_call clone_size cdr3_length v_call cdr3_aa cdr3_nt
TRBJ1-5 . . 16 TRBV28 CASRGAGQLGNQPQHF TGTGCCAGCAGGGGGGCTGGGCAGCTTGGAAATCAGCCCCAGCATTTT
TRBJ1-2 TRBD1 . 14 TRBV29-1 CSVQQGPTNYGYTF TGCAGCGTCCAACAGGGGCCAACTAACTATGGCTACACCTTC
TRBJ1-1 . . 15 TRBV5-1 CASSLFLGADTEAFF TGCGCCAGCAGCTTGTTTTTGGGGGCTGACACTGAAGCTTTCTTT
TRBJ1-1 . . 16 TRBV19 CASSLPRLQENTEAFF TGTGCCAGTAGTCTCCCTCGTCTTCAGGAGAACACTGAAGCTTTCTTT
TRBJ2-2 . . 13 TRBV6-6 CASNYQGSGELFF TGTGCCAGCAACTATCAAGGATCCGGGGAGCTGTTTTTT
TRBJ1-5 . . 13 TRBV5-1 CASSLVEGQPQHF TGCGCCAGCAGCTTGGTGGAGGGTCAGCCCCAGCATTTT
TRBJ1-1 TRBD1 . 12 TRBV28 CASSGQVTLAFF TGTGCCAGCAGCGGACAGGTCACGCTAGCTTTCTTT
TRBJ1-2 . . 14 TRBV7-2 CASSSPGGNYGYTF TGTGCCAGCAGCTCCCCGGGGGGAAACTATGGCTACACCTTC
TRBJ1-5 . . 14 TRBV19 CASSKTRYNQPQHF TGTGCCAGTAGTAAGACACGCTACAATCAGCCCCAGCATTTT
TRBJ1-5 TRBD1 . 14 TRBV6-5 CASSARGQSQPQHF TGTGCCAGCAGTGCCAGGGGACAGAGTCAGCCCCAGCATTTT
TRBJ1-1 . . 14 TRBV30 CAWSLTALNTEAFF TGTGCCTGGAGCCTGACAGCACTGAACACTGAAGCTTTCTTT
TRBJ1-1 TRBD1 . 14 TRBV27 CASTKDRVNTEAFF TGTGCCAGCACCAAGGACAGGGTGAACACTGAAGCTTTCTTT
TRBJ1-4 TRBD1 once 14 TRBV6-5 CASSPDRGNEKLFF TGTGCCAGCAGTCCGGACAGGGGGAATGAAAAACTGTTTTTT
TRBJ1-2 TRBD1 . 15 TRBV15 CATSRDAGTVDGYTF TGTGCCACCAGCAGAGACGCCGGGACAGTGGATGGCTACACCTTC
TRBJ1-1 TRBD1 . 15 TRBV19 CASSMSGGGDTEAFF TGTGCCAGTAGTATGTCAGGGGGCGGGGACACTGAAGCTTTCTTT
TRBJ2-5 . . 12 TRBV29-1 CSAQPTGETQYF TGCAGCGCCCAACCGACGGGGGAGACCCAGTACTTC
TRBJ2-7 . . 14 TRBV6-5 CASRRDRDLYEQYF TGTGCCAGCAGGCGGGACAGAGATTTATACGAGCAGTACTTC
TRBJ1-4 . . 16 TRBV12-5 CASGSGRQATNEKLFF TGTGCTAGTGGTTCCGGGCGACAGGCAACTAATGAAAAACTGTTTTTT
TRBJ2-3 TRBD2 . 16 TRBV5-6 CASSPGLAGRTDTQYF TGTGCCAGCAGCCCGGGACTAGCGGGACGCACAGATACGCAGTATTTT
TRBJ2-1 TRBD1 once 13 TRBV9 CASSGDRANEQFF TGTGCCAGCAGCGGCGACAGGGCCAATGAGCAGTTCTTC
TRBJ2-7 TRBD2 . 16 TRBV5-8 CASSLEVLAGGHEQYF TGTGCCAGCAGCTTGGAGGTCCTAGCGGGGGGCCACGAGCAGTACTTC
TRBJ1-4 TRBD1 . 16 TRBV9 CASSVGTGASNEKLFF TGTGCCAGCAGCGTTGGGACAGGGGCTTCTAATGAAAAACTGTTTTTT
TRBJ2-7 TRBD1 . 15 TRBV7-2 CASSSRDRRPYEQYF TGTGCCAGCAGCTCCCGGGACAGGAGACCCTACGAGCAGTACTTC
TRBJ1-5 TRBD1 . 13 TRBV2 CASSQGVNQPQHF TGTGCCAGCAGTCAGGGGGTGAATCAGCCCCAGCATTTT
TRBJ2-1 TRBD1 . 15 TRBV11-1 CASSLRGTGHNEQFF TGTGCCAGCAGCCTCCGCGGGACAGGACACAATGAGCAGTTCTTC
TRBJ2-7 TRBD1 . 15 TRBV18 CASSPPDRGNYEQYF TGTGCCAGCTCACCACCAGACAGGGGGAACTACGAGCAGTACTTC
TRBJ2-5 TRBD1 . 16 TRBV5-1 CASSLAGAGGQETQYF TGCGCCAGCAGCTTGGCCGGTGCAGGGGGCCAAGAGACCCAGTACTTC
TRBJ2-7 . . 14 TRBV5-1 CASSFLASSYEQYF TGCGCCAGCAGCTTTCTAGCGAGCTCCTACGAGCAGTACTTC
TRBJ2-5 TRBD1 . 18 TRBV13 CASSQTHRGLGLGETQYF TGTGCCAGCAGCCAGACACACAGGGGGCTGGGTCTAGGGGAGACCCAGTACTTC
TRBJ1-1 . . 14 TRBV2 CASNQQGRDTEAFF TGTGCCAGCAATCAACAGGGTCGGGACACTGAAGCTTTCTTT
TRBJ2-7 . . 14 TRBV7-3 CASSQGGFAYEQYF TGTGCCAGCAGCCAGGGGGGTTTTGCCTACGAGCAGTACTTC
TRBJ1-6 . . 12 TRBV27 CGSSLGGGPLHF TGTGGCAGCAGTTTAGGGGGAGGACCCCTCCACTTT
TRBJ1-5 TRBD1 few 14 TRBV7-9 CASSRDSGRQPQHF TGTGCCAGCAGCCGGGACAGCGGTCGTCAGCCCCAGCATTTT
TRBJ1-2 . . 14 TRBV4-1 CASSPLGTPEGYTF TGCGCCAGCAGCCCCCTCGGGACTCCCGAGGGCTACACCTTC
TRBJ2-6 . once 16 TRBV28 CASSPGQAAGANVLTF TGTGCCAGCAGTCCAGGGCAGGCTGCTGGGGCCAACGTCCTGACTTTC
TRBJ1-2 . . 12 TRBV7-2 CASSAQGDGYTF TGTGCCAGCAGCGCACAGGGTGATGGCTACACCTTC
TRBJ1-2 . . 13 TRBV5-6 CASSLGQSGGYTF TGTGCCAGCAGCTTAGGTCAATCGGGGGGCTACACCTTC
TRBJ1-1 . . 13 TRBV18 CASSPPGATEAFF TGTGCCAGCTCACCACCGGGGGCCACTGAAGCTTTCTTT
TRBJ1-4 . . 13 TRBV19 CASSAGYNEKLFF TGTGCCAGTAGCGCAGGATATAATGAAAAACTGTTTTTT
TRBJ2-7 . . 14 TRBV5-4 CASSPTAGNYEQYF TGTGCCAGCAGTCCCACAGCGGGCAACTACGAGCAGTACTTC
TRBJ1-2 . . 11 TRBV20-1 CSASTGGGYTF TGCAGTGCTAGTACTGGGGGCGGCTACACCTTC
TRBJ2-5 . . 13 TRBV19 CASRDRPQETQYF TGTGCCAGTAGAGACAGACCGCAAGAGACCCAGTACTTC
TRBJ1-5 . . 14 TRBV28 CASSLGLVTQPQHF TGTGCCAGCAGTTTGGGGCTGGTCACTCAGCCCCAGCATTTT
TRBJ1-1 . once 13 TRBV6-5 CASSYKQYTEAFF TGTGCCAGCAGTTACAAACAGTACACTGAAGCTTTCTTT
TRBJ2-1 TRBD1 . 15 TRBV29-1 CSVGKTGGLNNEQFF TGCAGCGTTGGAAAGACAGGGGGCCTGAACAATGAGCAGTTCTTC
TRBJ2-3 TRBD1 . 14 TRBV5-1 CASSPGQVTDTQYF TGCGCCAGCAGCCCTGGACAGGTCACAGATACGCAGTATTTT
TRBJ2-7 TRBD1 . 16 TRBV30 CAWRHSFRDRGNEQYF TGTGCCTGGAGGCACTCCTTCCGGGACAGGGGCAACGAGCAGTACTTC
TRBJ2-6 . . 12 TRBV7-9 CSSSSSGSVLTF TGTTCCAGCAGCTCTTCAGGAAGCGTCCTGACTTTC
TRBJ2-7 TRBD2 . 17 TRBV10-3 CAISERLAGDSSYEQYF TGTGCCATCAGTGAAAGACTAGCGGGGGACAGCTCCTACGAGCAGTACTTC
TRBJ2-4 TRBD1 . 15 TRBV2 CASRGQGAAKNIQYF TGTGCCAGCAGGGGACAGGGGGCAGCCAAAAACATTCAGTACTTC
TRBJ2-7 . . 14 TRBV10-1 CASSPYGRTYEQYF TGCGCCAGCAGTCCGTATGGCAGAACCTACGAGCAGTACTTC